This TCR beta chain was sequenced in a study of spatial heterogeneity in lung cancer. CDR3 length: 16 amino acids. Trimming left V 5 bases short and J 6 bases short, with 24 bases between. Germline V gives CDR1 GTSNPN, CDR2 SVGIG (reference sequence). Time point specified: sample taken at primary tumor resection. Unsorted whole RNA from tumor, nontumor lung or frozen PBMC underwent sequencing. This clonotype was counted at least ten times. TCRdb independently ran MiXCR on the 5' RACE reads; one entry per CDR3 protein. The sample contains fewer than 25,000 distinct CDR3 sequences, 3% to 3.5% of which appear only once.

The clonotype comes from a female donor with early-stage non-small cell lung cancer. Material: PBMCs, obtained at surgery. This chain links TRBV30 with TRBJ2-3, with D possibly called TRBD1 or TRBD2 (5 bases each). The CDR3 DNA reads as TGTGCCTGGGAGTATCCCTGGGGACCAGGGTCGGATACGCAGTATTTT. Protein product: CAWEYPWGPGSDTQYF. Looking up the rest from reference TRBV30 and TRBJ2-3 gives the full variable domain: SQTIHQWPATLVQPVGSPLSLECTVEGTSNPNLYWYRQAAGRGLQLLFYSVGIGQISSEVPQNLSASRPQDRQFILSSKKLLLSDSGFYLCAWEYPWGPGSDTQYFGPGTRLTVL.